This T cell receptor beta chain was retrieved from a study of shared clonotypes between healthy human individuals (dated by TCRdb to 2020 to 2022). Background for the entire study: The cohort comprised two women and a few men aged 18 to 49 years. Different laboratories and diverse techniques were used to prepare libraries and sequence TCR repertoires, to increase sequencing depth and limit assay-specific biases. Per donor, leukapheresis produced somewhere between about 0.94 and 9 billion PBMCs. To estimate repertoire size and how much clonotype sharing occurs between individuals, the study deeply sequenced the blood TCR repertoires of several healthy adults. General study outcomes and caveats: Pairwise subsampling led to the expectation that sequencing depth would affect the degree of clonotype sharing among donors. Sampling was restricted to blood, and TCR repertoires in tissue are likely to differ from TCR repertoires in blood. The genetic and exposure-history diversity represented was limited by the small number of donors.

Comment on this clone: No antigen is known for it. The input lacks base qualities; no much larger clone sits a single base away.

TCR CDR3 regions were amplified from genomic DNA by multiplex PCR using the deep immunoSEQ assay. Extracted genomic DNA from each cell subset was distributed evenly across all wells of several immunoSEQ 96-well plates, and each plate was treated as a replicate. Each replicate PCR for unsorted PBMC received 300 to 350 ng genomic DNA, equal to tens of thousands of T cell genomes. Unsorted PBMC genomic DNA was sequenced across ten immunoSEQ deep assay plates. The purified libraries were quantified using a Qubit 3.0 fluorometer, sized with a Bioanalyzer 2100, and then quantified again using the KAPA Library Quantification kit. Every immunoSEQ 96-well plate was sequenced on a separate single-read 150-cycle Illumina NextSeq 550 flow cell. The paper's data handling went like this. The immunoSEQ output contained only junctional sequences without quality scores, so filtering could not match that applied to full-length reads. Sequences were annotated with PyIR, a Python wrapper for IgBLAST v1.9, using IMGT germline references to assign V/J genes and CDR3. Reads were removed for weak V/J assignments (E-value above 1e-6), missing CDR3, stop codons, out-of-frame junctions, or ambiguous translated residues. V3J clonotypes were defined as sequences sharing an identical inferred V gene, J gene, and CDR3 amino acid sequence. Percentage overlap between repertoires was calculated by dividing the number of shared unique clonotypes by the size of the smaller repertoire. Three approaches were used to assess repertoire richness: RTK rarefaction, the Chao1 estimator, and Recon v2.1 estimates of unobserved clonotypes. TCRdb limited this immuneACCESS table to in-frame rearrangements with V and J called. A share of clones is missing; checked studies link under half to unresolved V genes, and the rest is unexplained. The V and J calls and clone size were taken over from that table, and D and trimming were inferred from the DNA. Within this sample are about 470,000 clones, with around 79% of them counted one time only. Approximately 13% of the sample comes from the top ten.

The CDR3 spans 12 residues, from the cysteine through the phenylalanine. Just the 36-base CDR3 DNA is kept, in frame starting at base 1. From the germline V gene, CDR1 is SQVTM and CDR2 is ANQGSEA. Ends trimmed: V by 7 bases, J by 3 bases; bases unmatched to a gene: 5. Healthy HIV-negative adults with no recently reported acute infections or vaccinations were included as donors. All donors were Caucasian adults living in Nashville, Tennessee, USA. For unsorted samples, about 85 million PBMCs were counted and genomic DNA was extracted with the QIAamp DNA Blood Mini kit. Blood was collected by leukapheresis, and PBMCs were isolated by Ficoll-Histopaque density gradient centrifugation and then cryopreserved in liquid nitrogen vapor phase.

Sequenced material: PBMCs. The TCR sequence derives from a woman in her forties in good health. Some clones in this sample may be carry-over from other donors' samples. The chain joins TRBV29-1 to TRBJ2-7, with 8 junctional bases fitting TRBD1. CDR3 loop: CSGSTGGYEQYF. The DNA reads TGCAGCGGATCAACAGGGGGCTACGAGCAGTACTTC.